Shown below are 14 T cell receptor beta chains from a single sample sequenced in a study of blood T cell repertoires in COVID-19. TCRdb's copy holds only in-frame clones and misses some; the assay was immunoSEQ multiplex PCR. The repertoire holds 260,000 or so clones, with 82% as singletons. Sequencing was done on a sample of peripheral blood. These receptors all stem from a woman in her sixties or seventies with acute or convalescent COVID-19.

The chain carries TRBV4-1 and TRBJ1-1, with 7 bases aligning to TRBD1. This CDR3 region has 16 residues. With 5 bases clipped from V and 8 bases from J, the junction kept 17 bases outside the gene matches. Germline lookup yields CDR1 MGHRA and CDR2 YSYEKL. The CDR3 DNA follows: TGCGCCAGCAGCAACGAGATAGCGACAGGGATAGTGGAAGCTTTCTTT. Protein: CASSNEIATGIVEAFF.

The chain links TRBV4-2 to TRBJ1-2; D is unclear. CDR1 and CDR2 (germline): LGHNA, YNFKEQ. Trimming removed 6 bases from V and 2 bases from J, with 16 bases in between. This CDR3 is 15 amino acids long. For the CDR3, the DNA is TGTGCCAGCAGGCTAGAAATGACGGGAAACTATGGCTACACCTTC. It encodes CASRLEMTGNYGYTF.

The chain has TRBV21-1 and TRBJ1-5. TRBV21-1 is recorded as a pseudogene. The CDR3 has 17 amino acids. The CDR3 region has the DNA TGTGCCAGCAGCAAAAATAGTCTGGCAGGGAGGAATCAGCCCCAGCATTTT. This translates into CASSKNSLAGRNQPQHF.

With regard to this clone: The sample holds other DNA sequences that translate to the same CDR3. The gene calls are TRBV27 and TRBJ1-1, with D unclear. Germline CDR1 reads MNHEY; CDR2 reads SMNVEV (reference sequence). This CDR3 has 15 amino acids. The V end was cut by 0 bases, the J end by 0 bases, with 8 bases between. CDR3 in amino acids: CASSLSPGVNTEAFF. As DNA, the CDR3 is TGTGCCAGCAGTTTATCACCGGGTGTGAACACTGAAGCTTTCTTT.

The CDR3 sequence: CASSEVTGAGQPQHF. The CDR3 bases are TGTGCCAGCAGTGAAGTGACAGGGGCTGGTCAGCCCCAGCATTTT. The chain employs TRBV2 and TRBJ1-5; 8 bases fit TRBD1. The V gene's germline CDR1 is SNHLY and CDR2 FYNNEI. The CDR3 has 15 residues. Unmatched junction bases numbered 5, after V lost 1 base and J lost 6 bases.

V is TRBV5-1 and J is TRBJ1-1; 10 bases match TRBD1. The V gene's germline CDR1 is SGHRS and CDR2 YFSETQ. V shed 0 bases, J shed 11 bases, and the junction held 7 bases outside the gene matches. The CDR3 length is 14 residues. Here the CDR3 reads CASSLGTGGDPAFF. The CDR3 nucleotides read TGCGCCAGCAGCTTGGGGACAGGGGGAGATCCGGCTTTCTTT.

The chain links TRBV7-2 to TRBJ1-6, with 8 positions matching TRBD1. Trimming took 2 bases from V and 5 from J; bases not matched to a gene: 8. CDR3 length: 17 residues. Germline CDR1 and CDR2: SGHTA and FQGNSA. CDR3: CASSLKYLGQDNSPLHF. The DNA of the CDR3 is TGTGCCAGCAGCTTAAAATACTTGGGACAGGATAATTCACCCCTCCACTTT.

CDR3 coding DNA: TGTGCCAGCAGCCAAGGAGGGGCGCGGGGTCAGCCCCAGCATTTT. This sequence encodes CASSQGGARGQPQHF. The J gene is TRBJ1-5, the V gene TRBV3-1 (or the pseudogene TRBV3-2); TRBD1 might be the D (5 bases). Germline values: CDR1 LGHDT, CDR2 YNNKEL (reference sequence). The CDR3 totals 15 residues. V lost 1 base, J lost 6 bases, and 13 bases lay in between.

The chain has TRBV5-1 and TRBJ2-5; TRBD1 agrees at 8 bases. CDR3 length equals 16 residues. In germline, CDR1 is SGHRS, CDR2 YFSETQ. The V gene end was trimmed by 2 bases and the J gene end by 2 bases; junction bases not matched to a gene: 8. This CDR3 is CASSLPTGVPQETQYF. The CDR3 DNA sequence: TGCGCCAGCAGCTTACCGACAGGGGTCCCACAAGAGACCCAGTACTTC.

A few counts support this clone. V usage is TRBV7-9 and J usage is TRBJ1-2; 9 bases map to TRBD1. This CDR3 is built from 15 residues. Trimming cost V 2 bases and J 4 bases; bases outside gene matches: 5. Per the germline V gene, CDR1 is SEHNR and CDR2 is FQNEAQ (reference sequence). The chain's CDR3 is CASSLSDRGGYGYTF. CDR3 nucleotide sequence: TGTGCCAGCAGCTTATCGGACAGGGGAGGCTATGGCTACACCTTC.

This clone was found once. The genes are TRBV5-6 and TRBJ1-2; weak D call: TRBD1 (5 bases). V lost 0 bases and J lost 4, with 10 bases in between. CDR1 is SGHDT, CDR2 YYEEEE, per germline. CDR3 length equals 14 residues. CDR3 bases: TGTGCCAGCAGCTTGGAGGTGACAGCCTATGGCTACACCTTC. Amino acids: CASSLEVTAYGYTF.

The chain recombines TRBV5-8 with TRBJ2-1; 10 nucleotides agree with TRBD1. Germline V gene sequence: CDR1 SGHTS, CDR2 YDEGEE. V shed 0 bases and J 5 bases; nucleotides not matched to a gene: 5. The CDR3 is 16 residues long. The CDR3 is CASSLGDRGWNNEQFF. In DNA, the CDR3 is TGTGCCAGCAGCTTGGGGGACAGGGGATGGAACAATGAGCAGTTCTTC.

The rearrangement links TRBV18 to TRBJ2-3, with D hard to call. Germline V gene sequence: CDR1 KGHSH, CDR2 LQKENI. The CDR3 covers 14 residues. Trimming took off 5 bases at V and 2 bases at J, with 11 bases between the two ends. The CDR3 region is CASSTRRVTDTQYF. CDR3 sequence (DNA): TGTGCCAGCTCAACCCGTAGAGTCACAGATACGCAGTATTTT. The full variable domain, in which reference TRBV18 and TRBJ2-3 provide the parts outside the CDR3, is NAGVMQNPRHLVRRRGQEARLRCSPMKGHSHVYWYRQLPEEGLKFMVYLQKENIIDESGMPKERFSAEFPKEGPSILRIQQVVRGDSAAYFCASSTRRVTDTQYFGPGTRLTVL.

This clone was seen only a few times. The chain links TRBV6-5 to TRBJ1-5; TRBD1 is a possible D gene (6 bases). This CDR3 comprises 12 residues. Germline CDR1 MNHEY, CDR2 SVGAGI. Trimming left V 10 bases short and J 9 bases short, with 16 bases between. CDR3 sequence reads: CATNRVQRPQHF. The CDR3 DNA reads as TGTGCCACTAACAGGGTTCAACGGCCCCAGCATTTT.